These 22 T cell receptor beta chains were all obtained from the same sample, sequenced in a study of beta chain features in type 1 diabetes. Broader study findings: Type 1 diabetes patients had moderately but significantly shorter TCRB CDR3s in all four CD4+ subsets.

Every bit of the isolated RNA underwent reverse transcription, so sequencing read expressed TCRB transcripts. TCRdb keeps only in-frame clones here, not all; method: immunoSEQ multiplex PCR. The sample has 160,000 or so clones; about 9% are singletons. These receptors' targets are unknown. The sequenced sample was central memory CD4+ T cells from blood. These receptors all stem from a woman in her 30s with type 1 diabetes.

This clone showed up just a few times. This chain links TRBV7-9 with TRBJ2-1; D ambiguous. V shed 0 bases and J shed 2 bases, with 5 bases lying between them. The length of the CDR3 is 14 residues. Per the germline V gene, CDR1 is SEHNR and CDR2 is FQNEAQ (reference sequence). Here the CDR3 reads CASSLATTYNEQFF. The DNA for the CDR3 is TGTGCCAGCAGCTTAGCCACAACCTACAATGAGCAGTTCTTC.

This clone occurred a few times. The chain uses TRBV5-4 and TRBJ1-3, with TRBD1 matching 7 bases. With 1 base clipped from V and 2 bases from J, the junction kept 3 bases outside the gene matches. Germline CDR1 and CDR2: SGHNT and YYREEE (reference sequence). This CDR3 has 15 amino acids. CDR3 coding DNA: TGTGCCAGCAGCTTGTCAGGGGGTACTGGAAACACCATATATTTT. Translation gives CASSLSGGTGNTIYF.

This clone was counted between two and nine times. The same CDR3 also results from other DNA sequences found in this sample. This sequence joins TRBV30 and TRBJ1-5; no reliable D call. Germline CDR1 reads GTSNPN; CDR2 reads SVGIG (reference sequence). Trimming left V 0 bases short and J 3 bases short, with 6 bases between. The CDR3 contains 13 residues. CDR3 DNA sequence: TGTGCCTGGAGTGTTAGATCCAATCAGCCCCAGCATTTT. It specifies CAWSVRSNQPQHF.

The J gene is TRBJ2-4, the V gene TRBV7-9; 12 nucleotides match TRBD1. The CDR3 length is 14 residues. Germline V gene lookup returns CDR1 SEHNR and CDR2 FQNEAQ (reference sequence). The V and J ends lost 3 bases and 7 bases, in that order; junction bases with no gene match: 1. The CDR3 coding sequence is TGTGCCAGCAGCTTGGGACAGGGGGCGAACATTCAGTACTTC. It specifies CASSLGQGANIQYF. Using reference TRBV7-9 and TRBJ2-4 for the parts outside the CDR3, the full variable domain is DTGVSQNPRHKITKRGQNVTFRCDPISEHNRLYWYRQTLGQGPEFLTYFQNEAQLEKSRLLSDRFSAERPKGSFSTLEIQRTEQGDSAMYLCASSLGQGANIQYFGAGTRLSVL.

The genes are TRBV7-9 and TRBJ2-7, with D hard to call. The CDR3 is 15 amino acids. The V and J ends lost 4 bases and 2 bases respectively, with 15 bases between them. CDR1 is SEHNR, CDR2 FQNEAQ, per germline (reference sequence). Here the CDR3 DNA reads TGTGCCAGCAGCTCAACACAGAGCCTCACCTACGAGCAGTACTTC. Translation: CASSSTQSLTYEQYF.

This clone showed up just a few times. The chain uses TRBV5-1 and TRBJ2-7; 9 bases are a match to TRBD1. The length of the CDR3 is 15 residues. V lost 4 bases and J lost 3; bases outside the gene matches: 8. Per the germline V gene, CDR1 is SGHRS and CDR2 is YFSETQ. The CDR3 region has the DNA TGCGCCAGCAGCGACGGTCCGGGACAGGGCTACGAGCAGTACTTC. The encoded protein is CASSDGPGQGYEQYF.

V is TRBV5-1 and J is TRBJ1-1; D unresolved. Germline V gene data show CDR1 as SGHRS and CDR2 as YFSETQ. This CDR3 region has 14 residues. The V gene lost 0 bases and the J gene lost 5 bases, with 11 bases spanning the gap. CDR3 coding DNA: TGCGCCAGCAGCTTGGACTCGACACTGACTGAAGCTTTCTTT. It encodes CASSLDSTLTEAFF.

J is TRBJ1-1 and V is TRBV6-5; D might be TRBD1 (5 bases). The CDR3 is 16 amino acids. CDR1 is MNHEY and CDR2 is SVGAGI in the germline V gene. V was trimmed by 2 bases and J by 1 base, leaving 14 bases between them. Here the CDR3 DNA reads TGTGCCAGCAGTTACCTTTTACCAGACAGGAACACTGAAGCTTTCTTT. Its translation: CASSYLLPDRNTEAFF.

This chain joins TRBV28 and TRBJ2-1; a weak D match, TRBD2 (5 bases). V was clipped by 4 bases and J by 2 bases, with 12 bases between them. Germline CDR1 is MDHEN and CDR2 is SYDVKM. This CDR3 has 15 amino acids. The CDR3 here is CASSSSFPTYNEQFF. CDR3 DNA: TGTGCCAGCAGTTCTAGCTTCCCCACCTACAATGAGCAGTTCTTC. Full variable domain (remainder filled in from reference TRBV28 and TRBJ2-1): DVKVTQSSRYLVKRTGEKVFLECVQDMDHENMFWYRQDPGLGLRLIYFSYDVKMKEKGDIPEGYSVSREKKERFSLILESASTNQTSMYLCASSSSFPTYNEQFFGPGTRLTVL.

V is TRBV9 and J is TRBJ1-3; no clear D gene. The germline CDR1 and CDR2 sequences are SGDLS and YYNGEE. Trimming took 0 bases from V and 0 from J, leaving 4 bases between them. The CDR3 spans 14 residues. The CDR3 protein is CASSVDTSGNTIYF. The CDR3 region has the DNA TGTGCCAGCAGCGTAGACACCTCTGGAAACACCATATATTTT. The complete variable domain, with remaining parts taken from reference TRBV9 and TRBJ1-3, reads DSGVTQTPKHLITATGQRVTLRCSPRSGDLSVYWYQQSLDQGLQFLIQYYNGEERAKGNILERFSAQQFPDLHSELNLSSLELGDSALYFCASSVDTSGNTIYFGEGSWLTVV.

This clone was seen a few times. This rearrangement joins TRBV14 to TRBJ2-7; 7 positions agree with TRBD2. Per germline, CDR1 SGHDN and CDR2 FVKESK. This CDR3 is 15 amino acids long. J lost 6 bases, V lost 4 bases, and 12 bases had no gene match. CDR3 residues: CASSPMVGLGIEQYF. For the CDR3, the DNA is TGTGCCAGCAGCCCGATGGTAGGACTAGGCATCGAGCAGTACTTC.

The chain employs TRBV7-9 and TRBJ1-1; no reliable D call. V gave up 2 bases and J gave up 5 bases, with 18 bases separating them. The V gene's germline CDR1 is SEHNR and CDR2 FQNEAQ (reference sequence). This CDR3 contains 16 residues. CDR3 loop: CASSLSLAGSRTEAFF. The CDR3, as DNA: TGTGCCAGCAGCTTAAGTCTGGCGGGCTCTAGGACTGAAGCTTTCTTT.

Only a few counts were recorded for this clone. The chain combines TRBV29-1 with TRBJ1-2; 8 bases fit TRBD1. This CDR3 region has 10 residues. V lost 7 bases and J lost 6; bases outside the gene matches: 1. Germline-derived CDR1 and CDR2 are SQVTM and ANQGSEA. The CDR3 sequence: CSAGGDGYTF. The CDR3 nucleotides read TGCAGCGCAGGGGGCGATGGCTACACCTTC.

In its sample, this clone was seen a few times. This chain links TRBV9 with TRBJ2-2, with no clear D. With 3 bases removed from V and 6 bases from J, the gap between germline ends came to 9 bases. Germline V lookup: CDR1 SGDLS, CDR2 YYNGEE. The CDR3 is made up of 13 amino acids. CDR3 sequence (DNA): TGTGCCAGCAGCGGGAGTCCCGCCGGGGAGCTGTTTTTT. Amino acid sequence: CASSGSPAGELFF.

The chain carries TRBV6-6 and TRBJ2-2; D is uncertain. Germline CDR1 reads MNHNY; CDR2 reads SVGAGI (reference sequence). CDR3 length equals 16 residues. Trimming left V 4 bases short and J 0 bases short, with 12 bases between. The CDR3 bases are TGTGCCAGCAGTTCCCCCAGAGGATCGAACACCGGGGAGCTGTTTTTT. It yields the protein CASSSPRGSNTGELFF.

The V gene is TRBV29-1, the J gene TRBJ2-5; TRBD2 aligns across 14 bases. Germline V gene lookup returns CDR1 SQVTM and CDR2 ANQGSEA. The CDR3 contains 15 residues. Losses at the gene ends were 6 bases for V and 4 bases for J; bases not matched to a gene: 7. The CDR3 here is CSVGTSGRVGETQYF. The CDR3 nucleotides read TGCAGCGTAGGGACTAGCGGGAGAGTGGGAGAGACCCAGTACTTC.

The chain links TRBV5-6 to TRBJ2-1, with D tentatively TRBD1 (7 bases). The V end was cut by 0 bases, the J end by 4 bases, with 14 bases between. Germline lookup yields CDR1 SGHDT and CDR2 YYEEEE. CDR3 size: 16 residues. The CDR3 loop is CASSLAGGWRYNEQFF. CDR3 coding DNA: TGTGCCAGCAGCTTGGCAGGGGGGTGGAGGTACAATGAGCAGTTCTTC. The variable domain in full, completed from reference TRBV5-6 and TRBJ2-1, reads DAGVTQSPTHLIKTRGQQVTLRCSPKSGHDTVSWYQQALGQGPQFIFQYYEEEERQRGNFPDRFSGHQFPNYSSELNVNALLLGDSALYLCASSLAGGWRYNEQFFGPGTRLTVL.

The chain joins TRBV5-4 to TRBJ2-2; D is unclear. Germline V CDR1 and CDR2: SGHNT, YYREEE (reference sequence). V dropped 1 base and J dropped 3 bases, with 7 bases sitting between them. The CDR3 contains 14 residues. CDR3 residues: CASSLRQDTGELFF. CDR3 nucleotides: TGTGCCAGCAGCTTGCGACAAGACACCGGGGAGCTGTTTTTT.

This clone has just one count. The chain has TRBV14 and TRBJ2-2; 10 nucleotides agree with TRBD2. Germline lookup yields CDR1 SGHDN and CDR2 FVKESK. Trimming took 1 base from V and 3 from J; bases not matched to a gene: 5. The CDR3 has 17 amino acids. The CDR3 here is CASSQGAGGPDTGELFF. As DNA, the CDR3 is TGTGCCAGCAGCCAAGGAGCGGGAGGGCCTGACACCGGGGAGCTGTTTTTT. The full variable domain, its missing parts supplied by reference TRBV14 and TRBJ2-2, is EAGVTQFPSHSVIEKGQTVTLRCDPISGHDNLYWYRRVMGKEIKFLLHFVKESKQDESGMPNNRFLAERTGGTYSTLKVQPAELEDSGVYFCASSQGAGGPDTGELFFGEGSRLTVL.

This clone came up many times. Other DNA sequences from this sample encode an identical CDR3 as well. The chain employs TRBV28 and TRBJ2-3; maybe TRBD2 (5 bases). The CDR3 has 13 amino acids. The ends were cut back, 5 bases at V and 3 bases at J, with 9 bases in the middle. Per germline, CDR1 MDHEN and CDR2 SYDVKM. Here the CDR3 DNA reads TGTGCCAGCAGTCCCCCGGGAACAGATACGCAGTATTTT. Translating gives CASSPPGTDTQYF.

This clone has more than one count but fewer than ten. The chain employs TRBV20-1 and TRBJ1-1; no firm D call. This CDR3 is built from 11 residues. The V gene's germline CDR1 is DFQATT and CDR2 SNEGSKA (reference sequence). DNA of the CDR3: TGCAGCGCCCAAGAGGACACTGAAGCTTTCTTT. Protein product: CSAQEDTEAFF.

The chain recombines TRBV18 with TRBJ1-1; D call uncertain. The V and J ends lost 0 bases and 2 bases respectively, with 19 bases between them. The CDR3 loop spans 18 amino acids. CDR1 is KGHSH, CDR2 LQKENI, per germline. CDR3 protein: CASSPPSVGKGSNTEAFF. CDR3 sequence (DNA): TGTGCCAGCTCACCACCCTCCGTCGGGAAAGGGTCAAACACTGAAGCTTTCTTT.